This entry describes one TCR beta chain. Its target antigen remains unknown. Within one base of it there is no much larger clone, and no base qualities were kept. Other nucleotide sequences in the sample specify the same CDR3. This sample was included in a study of shared clonotypes between healthy human individuals (dated by TCRdb to 2018 to 2021). The study in broad terms: A couple of women and three men aged 18 to 49 years were included in the cohort. Libraries were prepared and TCR repertoires were sequenced by different laboratories using diverse techniques, in order to increase sequencing depth and limit assay-specific biases. Each donor's leukapheresis produced roughly between roughly 0.85 and 10 billion PBMCs. To estimate repertoire size and how much clonotype sharing occurs between individuals, the study deeply sequenced the blood TCR repertoires of several healthy adults. For each donor, CD4 naive and CD4 memory were each run on three plates, CD8 naive on two plates, and CD8 memory on one plate. Summary of the overall study and its limitations: Based on pairwise subsampling, the degree of clonotype sharing among donors was expected to be affected by sequencing depth. Even with the large sequencing depth, rarefaction of the sorted-subset datasets indicated that sequencing was incomplete. Naive subsets generally had larger estimated clonotype richness than memory subsets. Compared with non-shared clonotypes, clonotypes shared by all four sorted-subset donors had higher generation probabilities. Sharing across four donors was observed for roughly 5.4% of naive CD4, less than 4% of naive CD8, around 2.5% of memory CD4, and roughly 0.4% of memory CD8 clonotypes. Only blood was sampled, and tissue TCR repertoires likely differ from those in blood. Because the study included a small number of donors, the genetic and exposure-history diversity represented was limited.

TCR CDR3 regions were amplified from genomic DNA by multiplex PCR using the deep immunoSEQ assay. Extracted genomic DNA from each cell subset was spread evenly across all wells of several immunoSEQ 96-well plates, with each plate serving as a replicate. For sorted subsets, 200 ng of genomic DNA, equivalent to 25,000 to 30,000 T cell genomes, went into each replicate PCR. The purified libraries were quantified using a Qubit 3.0 fluorometer, sized with a Bioanalyzer 2100, and then quantified again using the KAPA Library Quantification kit. Every immunoSEQ 96-well plate was sequenced on a dedicated single-read 150-cycle Illumina NextSeq 550 flow cell. Per the authors' processing: Because the immunoSEQ output held only junctional sequences and lacked quality scores, the filtering could not match the filtering applied to full-length reads. To assign V/J genes and CDR3, sequences were annotated using PyIR, a Python wrapper for IgBLAST v1.9, with IMGT germline references. Reads with weak V/J assignments (E-value above 1e-6), missing CDR3, stop codons, out-of-frame junctions, or ambiguous translated residues were removed. A V3J clonotype was defined by an identical inferred V gene, J gene, and CDR3 amino acid sequence. Percentage overlap between repertoires was computed as shared unique clonotypes divided by the size of the smaller repertoire. Repertoire richness was assessed with RTK rarefaction, the Chao1 estimator, and Recon v2.1 estimates of unobserved clonotypes. For all TCRbeta clonotypes obtained by the gDNA method from four donors, generation probabilities were computed with OLGA. The immuneACCESS repertoire file appears here via TCRdb, limited to in-frame rearrangements. These files lack a portion of the clones; in checked studies, under half of the deficit traces to unresolved V genes, and the cause of the others is not known. V and J calls and clone size are copied from that table; D and trimming were computed from the DNA. Across this sample there are about 2 million clones, with 85% to 95% seen only once. Of the sample, 0.1% to 0.15% is held by the ten largest clones.

From a lookup of the germline V gene (reference sequence), CDR1 and CDR2 are MNHNY and SVGAGI. V loses 3 bases at its end and J loses 5 bases; junction bases beyond the gene matches: 2. The CDR3 contains 14 residues, cysteine and phenylalanine counted. Only the CDR3 portion is preserved as DNA: 42 bases, with reading frame beginning at the first base. The donors were healthy, HIV-negative adults who had no recently reported acute infections or vaccinations. Every donor was a Caucasian adult residing in Nashville, Tennessee, USA. CD4+ T cells were enriched by magnetic negative selection; naive cells were then positively selected on CD45RA, and the negative fraction formed the memory subset. After blood collection by leukapheresis, PBMCs were isolated using Ficoll-Histopaque density gradient centrifugation and then cryopreserved in the vapor phase of liquid nitrogen. Purity and quantity of every magnetically sorted T cell population were checked by analytical flow cytometry. Genomic DNA was isolated from every sorted fraction and measured by UV absorbance on a Nanodrop 2000c.

Sample: naive CD4+ T cells sorted from blood. Taken with the paper, the label for cell subset or site translates to: CD45RA+ positively selected. The sequence was collected from a man aged 18 to 30 in good health. This chain is built from TRBV6-6 and TRBJ1-5; 9 bases in the middle match TRBD1. CDR3 loop: CASSYRQGDQPQHF. The nucleotide sequence is TGTGCCAGCAGTTATAGACAGGGGGATCAGCCCCAGCATTTT.